The clone carrying this T cell receptor (beta chain) occurred a few times. V was trimmed by 4 bases and J by 5 bases, leaving 20 bases between them. The CDR3 runs to 16 residues. These data come from a study of T-cell memory formation after mild COVID-19. TCRdb reprocessed the 5' RACE reads via MiXCR and lists one record per CDR3 protein. The sample gives roughly 280,000 distinct CDR3 sequences, around 15% of which show up once; roughly 20% is in the top ten. The chain recombines TRBV12-3 or TRBV12-4 with TRBJ2-5; maybe TRBD2 (6 bases). The sequenced material came from PBMCs or a T cell subset sorted from them (not recorded which). The source is a man between 18 and 35 years old who had mild COVID-19 (a few samples of this study predate the infection). Cell type and time point are not known. CDR3 bases: TGTGCCAGCAGTTCAAGTTGGCGGGGACCGAGGGAGACCCAGTACTTC. This encodes CASSSSWRGPRETQYF.